The 19 T cell receptor beta chains listed next were all sequenced from one sample in a study of blood T cells in healthy people across ages. A sample-barcoded 5' primer and a J-beta primer mix were used in a second PCR of roughly 7 to 12 cycles. MiXCR, run by TCRdb on the 5' RACE reads, gives a single entry per CDR3 protein. Among some 790,000 distinct CDR3 sequences listed, about 28% were seen once. The sequenced material came from blood. The receptors come from a woman at least 80 years old in good health.

This clonotype showed up many times. A single base separates this from a much larger clone, so it may be a read error. This rearrangement joins TRBV5-1 to TRBJ2-1; TRBD2 matches 7 bases. The J call may be wrong; the DNA end is better matched by TRBJ2-7. The CDR3 consists of 15 residues. Per germline, CDR1 SGHRS and CDR2 YFSETQ. The CDR3 loop is CASSTRDYSYNEQYF. CDR3 in DNA: TGCGCCAGCAGCACCCGGGACTACTCCTACAATGAGCAGTACTTC.

The chain has TRBV6-5 and TRBJ1-3; TRBD1 aligns across 9 bases. Trimming at V came to 5 bases and at J to 2 bases, leaving 4 bases not matched to a gene. Germline lookup yields CDR1 MNHEY and CDR2 SVGAGI. The CDR3 is 15 residues long. CDR3 sequence: CASSPGTGPGNTIYF. As DNA, the CDR3 is TGTGCCAGCAGTCCAGGGACAGGGCCTGGAAACACCATATATTTT.

V gene TRBV5-1 combines with J gene TRBJ1-6; 9 bases agree with TRBD1. Germline CDR1 and CDR2: SGHRS and YFSETQ. There are 15 residues in the CDR3. The V and J ends lost 4 bases and 7 bases, in that order; junction bases with no gene match: 6. CDR3 DNA: TGCGCCAGCAGCCCCGTCGGACAGGGGAATTCACCCCTCCACTTT. Residues: CASSPVGQGNSPLHF.

The chain links TRBV12-3 or TRBV12-4 to TRBJ1-4; D ambiguous. The CDR3 totals 15 residues. The V gene lost 1 base and the J gene lost 3 bases, with 9 bases spanning the gap. CDR3 residues: CASSLGSGANEKLFF. In DNA, the CDR3 is TGTGCCAGCAGTTTAGGTTCCGGGGCTAATGAAAAACTGTTTTTT.

In its sample, this clonotype was seen a few times. A much larger clone sits a single nucleotide away, making a read error possible. The chain has TRBV5-1 and TRBJ2-1; possibly TRBD1 for D (5 bases). In germline, CDR1 is SGHRS, CDR2 YFSETQ. The CDR3 covers 16 residues. The CDR3 is CASSFSQGSSHNEQFF. The CDR3, as DNA: TGCGCCAGCAGCTTCTCCCAGGGCAGCTCCCACAATGAGCAGTTCTTC.

CDR3 in amino acids: CASSFRRGNQPQHF. The CDR3 DNA sequence: TGTGCCAGCAGTTTCAGGAGGGGCAATCAGCCCCAGCATTTT. The V call is TRBV28, the J call TRBJ1-5; no clear D. V was cut by 3 bases and J by 2 bases, with 8 bases left in between. CDR1 is MDHEN, CDR2 SYDVKM, per germline. The CDR3 is made up of 14 amino acids.

The chain uses TRBV7-9 and TRBJ1-1, with 8 bases that match TRBD1. V was clipped by 5 bases and J by 11 bases; unmatched bases: 10. Per germline, CDR1 SEHNR and CDR2 FQNEAQ (reference sequence). The CDR3 contains 13 residues. CDR3 DNA: TGTGCCAGCAGCCGGGGACAGGCGGATCGGGCTTTCTTT. It translates to CASSRGQADRAFF.

The V gene is TRBV20-1, the J gene TRBJ2-5, with D perhaps being TRBD1 or TRBD2 (6 bases each). V lost 7 bases and J 4 bases, leaving 16 bases between the germline ends. CDR1 DFQATT and CDR2 SNEGSKA come from the germline V gene (reference sequence). The CDR3 spans 13 residues. The CDR3 loop reads CSVKAGGAETQYF. CDR3 DNA sequence: TGCAGTGTTAAGGCCGGGGGCGCAGAGACCCAGTACTTC.

This clonotype was counted at least ten times. This chain connects TRBV7-8 to TRBJ2-5, with 7 bases identical to TRBD1. The CDR3 is 15 residues long. Per germline, CDR1 SGHVS and CDR2 FQNEAQ. V lost 5 bases, J lost 3 bases, and 9 bases stayed unmatched. The CDR3 region is CASSPPRTGKETQYF. The CDR3 coding sequence is TGTGCCAGCAGCCCCCCCCGGACAGGCAAAGAGACCCAGTACTTC.

In its sample, this clonotype was seen many times. The chain links TRBV6-5 to TRBJ1-2, with 8 bases matching TRBD1. The trim removed 8 bases at V and 7 bases at J, leaving 12 bases unmatched. From germline, CDR1 is MNHEY and CDR2 SVGAGI. The CDR3 is 14 amino acids. The CDR3 region has the DNA TGTGCCAGCTGTACCCGGACAGGGTTCGGTGGCTACACCTTC. Protein: CASCTRTGFGGYTF.

V usage is TRBV12-3 or TRBV12-4 and J usage is TRBJ1-1, with D perhaps matching TRBD1 (6 bases). V lost 5 bases and J 2 bases, leaving 12 bases between the germline ends. The CDR3 contains 14 residues. The CDR3 loop is CASSLTGINTEAFF. The DNA of the CDR3 is TGTGCCAGCAGTCTAACAGGGATCAACACTGAAGCTTTCTTT.

Note on this clonotype: One end of the junction varies from germline; a read error may be responsible. This chain connects TRBV12-3 or TRBV12-4 to TRBJ2-2; maybe TRBD2 (5 bases). The CDR3 runs 13 residues. In nucleotides, the CDR3 is TGTGCCAGCAGTTCCACTCCTACCGGGGAGCTGTGTTTT. It yields the protein CASSSTPTGELCF.

This clonotype was found many times. The chain joins TRBV3-1 to TRBJ2-3; D unresolved. The germline V and J ends were trimmed by 3 bases and 8 bases, with 15 bases remaining between them. CDR3 length equals 14 residues. The germline gives CDR1 LGHDT, CDR2 YNNKEL (reference sequence). Written as DNA, the CDR3 is TGTGCCAGCAGCCAGTCCCTGAGCGAAGCTACGCAGTATTTT. Encoded protein: CASSQSLSEATQYF.

V and J are TRBV3-1 and TRBJ1-1; 9 bases map to TRBD1. V gave up 5 bases and J gave up 6 bases; unmatched junction bases: 13. The length of the CDR3 is 16 residues. The V gene's germline CDR1 is LGHDT and CDR2 YNNKEL (reference sequence). CDR3 sequence: CASSTQVTGQGSEAFF. The CDR3 bases are TGTGCCAGCAGCACTCAAGTGACCGGACAGGGGTCTGAAGCTTTCTTT.

This clonotype occurred many times. The chain combines TRBV6-5 with TRBJ2-7; TRBD1 is a possible D gene (5 bases). The CDR3 extends over 14 amino acids. Germline V lookup: CDR1 MNHEY, CDR2 SVGAGI. Trimming removed 6 bases from V and 5 bases from J, with 17 bases in between. CDR3: CASSTGPLSHEQYF. The DNA for the CDR3 is TGTGCCAGCAGCACAGGACCATTATCCCACGAGCAGTACTTC.

The V and J genes are TRBV12-5 and TRBJ2-3; TRBD2 matches at 9 bases. CDR1 and CDR2 (germline): LGHNT, FRNRAP. The CDR3 is 15 residues long. J was trimmed by 7 bases and V by 6 bases; bases with no gene match: 11. The CDR3 region is CASGPSGAAANTQYF. The CDR3 nucleotides are TGTGCTAGTGGGCCTAGCGGGGCCGCAGCAAATACGCAGTATTTT.

As regards this clonotype: The junction differs from germline at one of its ends, possibly a read error. The rearrangement uses TRBV10-3 and TRBJ2-7; 10 nucleotides match TRBD2. The DNA matches TRBJ2-5 better at its end, which makes the J call doubtful. Germline V gene data show CDR1 as ENHRY and CDR2 as SYGVKD. The length of the CDR3 is 15 residues. CDR3 in DNA: TGTACCATCAGTAGAACTAGCGGGGTACAAGAGACCCAGTACTTC. Translated, it gives CTISRTSGVQETQYF.

This rearrangement joins TRBV6-2 or TRBV6-3 to TRBJ2-1; TRBD2 aligns across 7 bases. This CDR3 comprises 18 residues. Germline trimming cut 9 bases from V and 4 bases from J; bases unmatched to any gene: 21. CDR1 is MNHEY and CDR2 is SVGEGT in the germline V gene. In DNA form, the CDR3 reads TGTGCCAGTCGGCCGGGGCAAGCGGGGACCTCCACTTACAATGAGCAGTTCTTC. This translates into CASRPGQAGTSTYNEQFF.

The V gene is TRBV11-3, the J gene TRBJ2-1; TRBD2 matches at 11 bases. The CDR3 is 15 residues long. The J segment lost 9 bases and the V segment lost 4 bases, leaving 8 bases of the junction unmatched. Germline-derived CDR1 and CDR2 are SGHNT and YENEEA. CDR3 sequence: CASSSVAGGHGEQFF. CDR3 nucleotide sequence: TGTGCCAGCAGCTCGGTAGCGGGGGGGCATGGTGAGCAGTTCTTC.